Listed below are T cell receptor beta chains from one sample, sequenced in a study of blood T cell repertoires in COVID-19. The repertoire was sequenced with immunoSEQ multiplex PCR; TCRdb's copy has only in-frame clones and lacks some. This table holds almost 35,000 clones, roughly 88% found once. Sequenced sample: peripheral blood. The receptors stem from a man in his sixties with active COVID-19. CDR3s include the opening cysteine and the closing phenylalanine or tryptophan. D genes are given only for firm matches. Clone sizes are given selectively: once, few, many, or a class where the clone is expanded.

>TRBD1|TRBJ1-5|TRBV3-1/TRBV3-2|.
CASSLNPGQGIVDNQPQHF
TGTGCCAGCAGCCTAAACCCGGGACAGGGGATAGTGGACAATCAGCCCCAGCATTTT
>.|TRBJ2-1|TRBV9|.
CASSVAAGSNEQFF
TGTGCCAGCAGCGTAGCTGCAGGCTCCAATGAGCAGTTCTTC
>TRBD2|TRBJ2-3|TRBV5-4|.
CASSFRRGGDTDTQYF
TGTGCCAGCAGCTTCCGACGGGGGGGAGACACAGATACGCAGTATTTT
>.|TRBJ2-4|TRBV15|.
CATSMNGENIQYF
TGTGCCACCAGCATGAACGGGGAAAACATTCAGTACTTC
>.|TRBJ2-4|TRBV10-3|.
CAISESLLIAKNIQYF
TGTGCCATCAGTGAGTCGTTACTGATAGCCAAAAACATTCAGTACTTC
>TRBD1|TRBJ1-2|TRBV6-5|.
CASSPLGQGARYTF
TGTGCCAGCAGTCCCCTAGGACAGGGGGCTCGCTACACCTTC
>TRBD2|TRBJ2-3|TRBV7-2|.
CASSHALAGGSSTDTQYF
TGTGCCAGCAGCCACGCACTAGCGGGAGGGAGTAGCACAGATACGCAGTATTTT
>.|TRBJ2-3|TRBV18|.
CASSPWASDTDTQYF
TGTGCCAGCTCACCATGGGCTAGCGACACAGATACGCAGTATTTT
>.|TRBJ1-4|TRBV7-8|.
CASSLDRFAANEKLFF
TGTGCCAGCAGCTTAGACAGGTTTGCGGCTAATGAAAAACTGTTTTTT
>.|TRBJ2-1|TRBV3-1/TRBV3-2|.
CASSLRYNEQFF
TGTGCCAGCAGTCTTCGGTACAATGAGCAGTTCTTC
>TRBD1|TRBJ2-5|TRBV9|.
CASSGRTGEGIETQYF
TGTGCCAGCAGCGGCCGGACAGGGGAGGGGATAGAGACCCAGTACTTC
>.|TRBJ2-1|TRBV4-1|.
CASSQERTGLIQASRYNEQFF
TGCGCCAGCAGCCAAGAAAGAACAGGTTTGATTCAGGCGTCTCGATACAATGAGCAGTTCTTC
>.|TRBJ2-5|TRBV6-6|.
CATAWDTTQETQYF
TGTGCCACAGCCTGGGACACCACACAAGAGACCCAGTACTTC
>TRBD1|TRBJ2-3|TRBV11-3|.
CASSLGQGFDTQYF
TGTGCCAGCAGCTTGGGACAGGGTTTCGATACGCAGTATTTT
>.|TRBJ2-7|TRBV2|.
CASSQDRPGFASPYEQYF
TGTGCCAGCAGTCAGGACAGACCGGGATTTGCGAGTCCCTACGAGCAGTACTTC
>.|TRBJ1-2|TRBV7-8|.
CASRAREGWNYGYTF
TGTGCCAGCAGGGCCCGGGAGGGATGGAACTATGGCTACACCTTC
>.|TRBJ2-1|TRBV9|once
CASSPTSFGNEQFF
TGTGCCAGCAGCCCAACTAGTTTCGGCAATGAGCAGTTCTTC
>.|TRBJ1-2|TRBV5-6|.
CASSLDRAYGYTF
TGTGCCAGCAGCTTGGACAGGGCATATGGCTACACCTTC
>TRBD2|TRBJ2-3|TRBV27|.
CASSPAGGSGTDTQYF
TGTGCCAGCAGTCCCGCTGGCGGGAGTGGCACAGATACGCAGTATTTT
>TRBD2|TRBJ2-1|TRBV6-5|.
CASSPAGVENEQFF
TGTGCCAGCAGTCCAGCGGGAGTAGAGAATGAGCAGTTCTTC
>TRBD1|TRBJ1-2|TRBV30|.
CAWGKQGALGYTF
TGTGCCTGGGGGAAACAGGGGGCGCTGGGCTACACCTTC
>.|TRBJ2-1|TRBV19|.
CASGGISTGEQFF
TGTGCCAGTGGCGGGATTTCAACTGGAGAGCAGTTCTTC
>.|TRBJ2-5|TRBV6-5|.
CASSHGEYGETQYF
TGTGCCAGCAGTCACGGGGAGTATGGAGAGACCCAGTACTTC
>TRBD2|TRBJ2-3|TRBV7-8|.
CASSSSGARTDTQYF
TGTGCCAGCAGTTCTAGCGGTGCCCGCACAGATACGCAGTATTTT
>TRBD1|TRBJ2-2|TRBV4-1|.
CASSQGTGGRNTGELFF
TGCGCCAGCAGCCAAGGGACAGGGGGACGCAACACCGGGGAGCTGTTTTTT
>.|TRBJ2-2|TRBV27|once
CASSLLVRVGTGELFF
TGTGCCAGCAGTTTATTAGTCAGGGTTGGCACCGGGGAGCTGTTTTTT
>.|TRBJ2-1|TRBV2|.
CASAGGDRVVNEQFF
TGTGCCAGCGCCGGGGGGGACAGGGTGGTCAATGAGCAGTTCTTC
>.|TRBJ2-5|TRBV9|.
CASSVALEGPETQYF
TGTGCCAGCAGCGTAGCTCTAGAGGGTCCGGAGACCCAGTACTTC
>TRBD1|TRBJ1-4|TRBV6-5|.
CASRGQTATNEKLFF
TGTGCCAGCAGGGGACAGACTGCAACTAATGAAAAACTGTTTTTT
>TRBD1|TRBJ2-2|TRBV27|.
CASSFFNQGAGELFF
TGTGCCAGCAGTTTTTTCAATCAGGGGGCCGGGGAGCTGTTTTTT
>TRBD1|TRBJ2-7|TRBV12-3/TRBV12-4|.
CASTGQGMDEQYF
TGTGCCAGCACTGGACAGGGGATGGACGAGCAGTACTTC
>TRBD1|TRBJ1-1|TRBV29-1|few
CSVDPTGGRTEAFF
TGCAGCGTTGACCCGACAGGGGGGAGGACTGAAGCTTTCTTT
>.|TRBJ1-3|TRBV7-8|.
CASSSRGNTIYF
TGTGCCAGCAGCTCCAGGGGAAACACCATATATTTT
>TRBD2|TRBJ2-7|TRBV5-1|.
CASSFSREKGEQYF
TGCGCCAGCAGCTTTTCGCGGGAGAAGGGCGAGCAGTACTTC
>.|TRBJ2-3|TRBV21-1|once
CASSPLGGSGSTDTQYF
TGTGCCAGCAGCCCTCTGGGAGGTAGCGGGAGTACAGATACGCAGTATTTT
>TRBD2|TRBJ2-1|TRBV24-1|once
CATSGGLAGGEQFF
TGTGCCACCAGTGGAGGCCTAGCGGGAGGTGAGCAGTTCTTC
>.|TRBJ2-3|TRBV11-2|.
CASGVADTQYF
TGTGCCAGTGGAGTGGCAGATACGCAGTATTTT
>TRBD1|TRBJ2-3|TRBV3-1/TRBV3-2|.
CASSPHRGTGLQYF
TGTGCCAGCAGCCCTCACCGCGGGACAGGGCTTCAGTATTTT
>.|TRBJ2-1|TRBV30|.
CAWSAPGRYNEQFF
TGTGCCTGGAGTGCCCCGGGGAGGTACAATGAGCAGTTCTTC
>.|TRBJ1-5|TRBV21-1|.
CASSKNEVTGGGNQPQHF
TGTGCCAGCAGCAAAAACGAGGTGACAGGGGGAGGCAATCAGCCCCAGCATTTT
>TRBD2|TRBJ2-7|TRBV5-1|.
CASSISGGSYEQYF
TGCGCCAGCAGCATTAGCGGGGGCTCCTACGAGCAGTACTTC
>.|TRBJ2-2|TRBV2|.
CASSEGLTGELFF
TGTGCCAGCAGTGAGGGACTCACCGGGGAGCTGTTTTTT
>TRBD1|TRBJ1-5|TRBV18|.
CASSPSDREAQHF
TGTGCCAGCTCACCGTCGGACAGGGAGGCCCAGCATTTT
>TRBD1|TRBJ2-5|TRBV24-1|.
CATALTGAETQYF
TGTGCCACCGCGCTGACAGGGGCAGAGACCCAGTACTTC
>TRBD1|TRBJ1-2|TRBV7-8|.
CASSPTGTYGYTF
TGTGCCAGCAGCCCGACAGGGACCTATGGCTACACCTTC
>.|TRBJ1-2|TRBV19|.
CASSMLAGYGYTF
TGTGCCAGTAGTATGCTGGCAGGCTATGGCTACACCTTC
>.|TRBJ2-7|TRBV3-1/TRBV3-2|.
CASSLGVLYEQYF
TGTGCCAGCAGCCTTGGAGTGCTATACGAGCAGTACTTC
>.|TRBJ2-1|TRBV5-6|.
CASSRDRYSSYNEQFF
TGTGCCAGCAGCAGAGACAGGTATAGCTCCTACAATGAGCAGTTCTTC
>.|TRBJ1-2|TRBV6-5|.
CASSYRGGYGYTF
TGTGCCAGCAGTTACAGGGGTGGCTATGGCTACACCTTC
>.|TRBJ2-1|TRBV6-4|.
CASSEEGPGYNEQFF
TGTGCCAGCAGTGAGGAGGGACCAGGATACAATGAGCAGTTCTTC
>.|TRBJ2-7|TRBV30|.
CAWSASSEQYF
TGTGCCTGGAGTGCTTCGTCCGAGCAGTACTTC
>TRBD1|TRBJ2-7|TRBV5-5|few
CASSYYRGSYEQYF
TGTGCCAGCAGCTACTACAGGGGTTCCTACGAGCAGTACTTC
>TRBD1|TRBJ1-5|TRBV19|.
CASSIGRGLGQPQHF
TGTGCCAGTAGTATCGGCAGGGGGTTGGGTCAGCCCCAGCATTTT
>.|TRBJ2-1|TRBV28|.
CASSSGGRINEQFF
TGTGCCAGCAGTTCCGGAGGGAGAATCAATGAGCAGTTCTTC